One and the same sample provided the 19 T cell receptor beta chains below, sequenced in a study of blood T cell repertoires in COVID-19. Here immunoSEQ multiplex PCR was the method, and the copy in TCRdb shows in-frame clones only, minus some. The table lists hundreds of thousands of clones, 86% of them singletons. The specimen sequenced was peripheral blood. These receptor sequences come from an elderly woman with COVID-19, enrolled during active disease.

CDR3 protein: CASSSGGNRYGYTF. CDR3 nucleotides: TGTGCCAGCAGTTCAGGGGGCAATCGCTATGGCTACACCTTC. The chain links TRBV28 to TRBJ1-2; TRBD1 agrees at 8 bases. After removal of 4 bases from V and 4 bases from J, the junction contained 5 bases not matched to a gene. From germline, CDR1 is MDHEN and CDR2 SYDVKM. The CDR3 loop spans 14 amino acids.

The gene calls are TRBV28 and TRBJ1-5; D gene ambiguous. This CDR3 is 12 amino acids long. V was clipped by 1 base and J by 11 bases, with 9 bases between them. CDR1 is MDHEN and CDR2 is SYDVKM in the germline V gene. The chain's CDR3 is CASSLSRYSQHF. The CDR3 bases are TGTGCCAGCAGTTTATCTCGGTATTCCCAGCATTTT. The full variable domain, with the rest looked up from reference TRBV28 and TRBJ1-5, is DVKVTQSSRYLVKRTGEKVFLECVQDMDHENMFWYRQDPGLGLRLIYFSYDVKMKEKGDIPEGYSVSREKKERFSLILESASTNQTSMYLCASSLSRYSQHFGDGTRLSIL.

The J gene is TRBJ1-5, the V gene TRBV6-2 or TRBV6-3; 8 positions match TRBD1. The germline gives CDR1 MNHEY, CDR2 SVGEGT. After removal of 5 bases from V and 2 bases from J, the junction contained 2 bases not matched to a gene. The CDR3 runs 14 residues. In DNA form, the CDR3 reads TGTGCCAGCAGTCCGACAGGGGGCAATCAGCCCCAGCATTTT. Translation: CASSPTGGNQPQHF.

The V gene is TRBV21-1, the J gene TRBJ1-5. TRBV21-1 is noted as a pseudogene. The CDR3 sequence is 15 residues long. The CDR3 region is CASRGRGSGNQPQHF. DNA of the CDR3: TGTGCCAGCCGCGGCCGGGGAAGTGGCAATCAGCCCCAGCATTTT.

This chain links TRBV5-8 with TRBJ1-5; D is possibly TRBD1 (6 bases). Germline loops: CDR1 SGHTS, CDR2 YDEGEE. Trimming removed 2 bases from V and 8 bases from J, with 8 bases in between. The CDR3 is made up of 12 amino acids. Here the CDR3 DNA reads TGTGCCAGCAGCTTCCGGACAGAGCCCCAGCATTTT. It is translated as CASSFRTEPQHF.

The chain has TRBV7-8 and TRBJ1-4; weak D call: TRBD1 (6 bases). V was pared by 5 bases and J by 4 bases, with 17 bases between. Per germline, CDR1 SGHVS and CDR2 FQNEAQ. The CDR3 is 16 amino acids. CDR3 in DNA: TGTGCCAGCAGCGGCCCCACAGGGAATCTTAATGAAAAACTGTTTTTT. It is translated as CASSGPTGNLNEKLFF.

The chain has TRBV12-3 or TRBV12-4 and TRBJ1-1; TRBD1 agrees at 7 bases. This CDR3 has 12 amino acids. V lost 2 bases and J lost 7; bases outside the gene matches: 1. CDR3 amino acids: CASSLPGGEAFF. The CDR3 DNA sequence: TGTGCCAGCAGTTTACCAGGGGGTGAAGCTTTCTTT.

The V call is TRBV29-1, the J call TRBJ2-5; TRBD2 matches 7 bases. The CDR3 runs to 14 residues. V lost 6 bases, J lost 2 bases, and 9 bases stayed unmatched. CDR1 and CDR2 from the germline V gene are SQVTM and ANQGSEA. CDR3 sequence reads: CSVPGAGSQETQYF. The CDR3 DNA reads TGCAGCGTGCCCGGAGCGGGGAGTCAAGAGACCCAGTACTTC.

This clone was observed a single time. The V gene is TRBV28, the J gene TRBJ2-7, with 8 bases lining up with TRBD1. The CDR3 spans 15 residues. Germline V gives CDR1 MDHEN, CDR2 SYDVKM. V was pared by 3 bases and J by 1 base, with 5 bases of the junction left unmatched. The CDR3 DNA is TGTGCCAGCAGTTTGCCGGGACAGGTGTCCTACGAGCAGTACGTC. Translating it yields CASSLPGQVSYEQYV.

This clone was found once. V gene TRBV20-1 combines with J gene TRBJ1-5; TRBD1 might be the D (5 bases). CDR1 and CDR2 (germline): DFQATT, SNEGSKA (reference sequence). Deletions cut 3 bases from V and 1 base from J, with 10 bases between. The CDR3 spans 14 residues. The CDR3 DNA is TGCAGTGCTAGTCCAGGGTTCAGCAATCAGCCCCAGCATTTT. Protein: CSASPGFSNQPQHF.

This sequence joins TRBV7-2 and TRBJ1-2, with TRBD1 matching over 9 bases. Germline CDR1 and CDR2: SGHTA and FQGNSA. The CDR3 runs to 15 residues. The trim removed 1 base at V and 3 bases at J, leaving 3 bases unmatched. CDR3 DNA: TGTGCCAGCAGCTTAGTAAGGACAGGGGACTATGGCTACACCTTC. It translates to CASSLVRTGDYGYTF.

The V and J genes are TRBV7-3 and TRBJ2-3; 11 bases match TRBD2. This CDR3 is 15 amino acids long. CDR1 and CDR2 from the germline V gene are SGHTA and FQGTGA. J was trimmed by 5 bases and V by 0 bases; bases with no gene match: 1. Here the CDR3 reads CASSLTSGGVDTQYF. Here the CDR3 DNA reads TGTGCCAGCAGCTTAACTAGCGGGGGGGTAGATACGCAGTATTTT. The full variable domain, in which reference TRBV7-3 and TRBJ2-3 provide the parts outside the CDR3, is GAGVSQTPSNKVTEKGKYVELRCDPISGHTALYWYRQSLGQGPEFLIYFQGTGAADDSGLPNDRFFAVRPEGSVSTLKIQRTERGDSAVYLCASSLTSGGVDTQYFGPGTRLTVL.

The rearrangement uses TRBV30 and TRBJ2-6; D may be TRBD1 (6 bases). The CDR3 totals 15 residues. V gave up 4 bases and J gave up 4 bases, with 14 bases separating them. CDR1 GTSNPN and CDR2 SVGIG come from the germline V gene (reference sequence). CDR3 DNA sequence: TGTGCCTGGAAGGGACACATGCGAGGGGCCAACGTCCTGACTTTC. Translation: CAWKGHMRGANVLTF.

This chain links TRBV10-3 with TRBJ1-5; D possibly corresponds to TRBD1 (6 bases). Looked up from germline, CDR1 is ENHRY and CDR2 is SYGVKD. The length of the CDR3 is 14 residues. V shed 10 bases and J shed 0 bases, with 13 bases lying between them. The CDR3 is CATTDSHSNQPQHF. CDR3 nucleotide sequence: TGTGCCACTACGGACAGCCATAGCAATCAGCCCCAGCATTTT.

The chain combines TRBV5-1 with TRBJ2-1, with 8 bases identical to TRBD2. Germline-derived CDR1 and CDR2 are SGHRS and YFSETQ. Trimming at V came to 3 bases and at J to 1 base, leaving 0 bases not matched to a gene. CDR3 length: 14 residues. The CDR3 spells CASSSGGSYNEQFF. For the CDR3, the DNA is TGCGCCAGCAGCTCGGGGGGGTCCTACAATGAGCAGTTCTTC.

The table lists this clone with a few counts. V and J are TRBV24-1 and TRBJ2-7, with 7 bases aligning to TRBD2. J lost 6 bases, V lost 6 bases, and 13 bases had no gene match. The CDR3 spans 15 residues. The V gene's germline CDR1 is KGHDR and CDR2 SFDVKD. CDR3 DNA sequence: TGTGCCACCAGTAAGGGAGGGGCGTCAATAACCGAGCAGTACTTC. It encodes CATSKGGASITEQYF.

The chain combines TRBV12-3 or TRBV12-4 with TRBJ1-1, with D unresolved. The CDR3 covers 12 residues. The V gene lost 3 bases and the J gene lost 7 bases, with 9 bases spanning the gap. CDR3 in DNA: TGTGCCAGCAGTTTTTTGAGGAATGAAGCTTTCTTT. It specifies CASSFLRNEAFF.

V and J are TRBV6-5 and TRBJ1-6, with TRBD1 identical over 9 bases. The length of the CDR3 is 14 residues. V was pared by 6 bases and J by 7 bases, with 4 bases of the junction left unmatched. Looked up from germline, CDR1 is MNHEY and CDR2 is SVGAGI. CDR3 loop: CASSAGTGNSPLHF. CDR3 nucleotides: TGTGCCAGCAGCGCCGGGACAGGGAATTCACCCCTCCACTTT.

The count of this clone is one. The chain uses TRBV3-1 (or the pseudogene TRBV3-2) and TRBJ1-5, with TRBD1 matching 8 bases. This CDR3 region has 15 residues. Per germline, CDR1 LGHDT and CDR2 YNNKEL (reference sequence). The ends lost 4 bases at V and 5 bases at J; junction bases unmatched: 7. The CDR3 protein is CASSLRDRPDQPQHF. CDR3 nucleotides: TGTGCCAGCAGCCTCCGGGACAGGCCGGATCAGCCCCAGCATTTT.